The 20 T cell receptor beta chains in this list originate from one sample, sequenced in a study of blood T cell repertoires in COVID-19. Some clones are missing from TCRdb's copy, which holds only in-frame ones; the method was immunoSEQ multiplex PCR. The sample has hundreds of thousands of clones; approximately 87% are singletons. Input material: peripheral blood. The receptors stem from a woman between 40 and 50 years old who had recovered from COVID-19.

The genes are TRBV4-2 and TRBJ1-1; D perhaps matches TRBD1 (5 bases). CDR1 and CDR2 from the germline V gene are LGHNA and YNFKEQ. The germline V and J ends were trimmed by 5 bases and 4 bases, with 14 bases remaining between them. The CDR3 runs to 14 residues. The CDR3 nucleotides are TGTGCCAGCAGCGACCGGGACTTTGGCACTGAAGCTTTCTTT. This gives the protein CASSDRDFGTEAFF.

The chain uses TRBV29-1 and TRBJ2-5; 8 positions match TRBD1. The germline gives CDR1 SQVTM, CDR2 ANQGSEA. Germline trimming cut 2 bases from V and 0 bases from J; bases unmatched to any gene: 11. The CDR3 has 17 residues. CDR3 sequence reads: CSVERRGDRMYQETQYF. DNA for the CDR3: TGCAGCGTTGAACGGAGGGGGGACAGGATGTACCAAGAGACCCAGTACTTC.

The chain has TRBV7-2 and TRBJ1-5; tentative D call: TRBD1 (5 bases). Deletions cut 1 base from V and 5 bases from J, with 6 bases between. Germline CDR1 and CDR2: SGHTA and FQGNSA. The CDR3 length is 13 residues. CDR3 loop: CASSLETDQPQHF. CDR3 DNA: TGTGCCAGCAGCTTAGAGACAGATCAGCCCCAGCATTTT.

V usage is TRBV18 and J usage is TRBJ1-6; TRBD1 is a possible D gene (5 bases). Germline V gives CDR1 KGHSH, CDR2 LQKENI. The CDR3 is 17 residues long. Trimming pared 1 base from V and 0 bases from J, leaving 10 bases between. Here the CDR3 reads CASSPRQGGSYNSPLHF. The DNA for the CDR3 is TGTGCCAGCTCACCACGGCAGGGTGGCTCCTATAATTCACCCCTCCACTTT.

This chain joins TRBV29-1 and TRBJ2-5; TRBD1 aligns across 7 bases. This CDR3 has 14 residues. V lost 5 bases, J lost 5 bases, and 11 bases stayed unmatched. Germline V gives CDR1 SQVTM, CDR2 ANQGSEA. The CDR3 reads CSVTGTAPGETQYF. In DNA form, the CDR3 reads TGCAGCGTTACCGGGACAGCCCCGGGGGAGACCCAGTACTTC.

The chain has TRBV19 and TRBJ1-1; a weak D match, TRBD1 (5 bases). The V gene lost 6 bases and the J gene lost 9 bases, with 20 bases spanning the gap. Germline V gene data show CDR1 as LNHDA and CDR2 as SQIVND (reference sequence). There are 14 residues in the CDR3. The CDR3 loop is CASRDSHDRLKAFF. The CDR3 DNA reads TGTGCCAGTAGAGATAGCCATGACAGACTGAAAGCTTTCTTT.

CDR3 coding DNA: TGCAGCGCCCGCGGGGGTGGAAACACCATATATTTT. As protein: CSARGGGNTIYF. The rearrangement joins TRBV29-1 to TRBJ1-3; possible D gene TRBD1, 5 bases. V was cut by 7 bases and J by 3 bases, with 10 bases left in between. CDR1 is SQVTM and CDR2 is ANQGSEA in the germline V gene. This CDR3 spans 12 amino acids.

Note on this clone: Additional DNA sequences in this sample encode the identical CDR3. The chain carries TRBV5-1 and TRBJ2-3, with 10 bases lining up with TRBD2. The length of the CDR3 is 16 residues. The germline V gene encodes CDR1 SGHRS and CDR2 YFSETQ. V was pared by 1 base and J by 1 base, with 3 bases of the junction left unmatched. CDR3 protein: CASSLLAGGGTDTQYF. CDR3 nucleotide sequence: TGCGCCAGCAGCTTGTTAGCGGGGGGCGGCACAGATACGCAGTATTTT.

V usage is TRBV5-1 and J usage is TRBJ2-1, with D possibly matching TRBD1 (6 bases). The ends were cut back, 4 bases at V and 9 bases at J, with 23 bases in the middle. This CDR3 is 16 amino acids long. Germline V CDR1 and CDR2: SGHRS, YFSETQ. As DNA, the CDR3 is TGCGCCAGCAGCCTGGATGGACAGAGTCTTGGGGGTGAGCAGTTCTTC. It encodes CASSLDGQSLGGEQFF.

In this sample, this clone turned up once. V usage is TRBV6-5 and J usage is TRBJ1-5; 9 positions agree with TRBD1. V shed 6 bases and J 7 bases; nucleotides not matched to a gene: 7. CDR3 length: 14 amino acids. Germline assignment: CDR1 MNHEY and CDR2 SVGAGI. The CDR3 nucleotides read TGTGCCAGCAGGGCGGGACAGGGTATACAGCCCCAGCATTTT. Protein: CASRAGQGIQPQHF.

This clone was picked up many times. The rearrangement links TRBV15 to TRBJ1-6; perhaps TRBD1 as D (5 bases). This CDR3 has 16 residues. Germline loops: CDR1 LNHNV, CDR2 YYDKDF (reference sequence). Trimming removed 1 base from V and 8 bases from J, with 15 bases in between. The chain's CDR3 is CATSRARGTGYSPLHF. CDR3 nucleotide sequence: TGTGCCACCAGCAGAGCTCGAGGGACTGGTTATTCACCCCTCCACTTT.

The gene calls are TRBV28 and TRBJ1-1; D is possibly TRBD1 (6 bases). This CDR3 spans 13 amino acids. Germline V CDR1 and CDR2: MDHEN, SYDVKM. The germline V and J ends were trimmed by 2 bases and 5 bases, with 9 bases remaining between them. CDR3 loop: CASSLRGGTEAFF. The CDR3 nucleotides read TGTGCCAGCAGTTTAAGGGGGGGGACTGAAGCTTTCTTT.

The gene calls are TRBV6-5 and TRBJ2-7, with TRBD1 as a possible D gene (5 bases). This CDR3 comprises 12 residues. Germline CDR1 is MNHEY and CDR2 is SVGAGI. With 0 bases removed from V and 7 bases from J, the gap between germline ends came to 7 bases. CDR3 bases: TGTGCCAGCAGTTACTCGCAGGGAGAGCAGTACTTC. This sequence encodes CASSYSQGEQYF.

V is TRBV27 and J is TRBJ1-1; 8 bases map to TRBD1. Germline V CDR1 and CDR2: MNHEY, SMNVEV (reference sequence). This CDR3 has 11 residues. Unmatched junction bases numbered 1, after V lost 8 bases and J lost 5 bases. CDR3 region: CASHRGTEAFF. For the CDR3, the DNA is TGTGCCAGCCACAGGGGGACTGAAGCTTTCTTT.

The V call is TRBV10-3, the J call TRBJ1-2; 11 bases map to TRBD1. This CDR3 has 16 residues. Per the germline V gene, CDR1 is ENHRY and CDR2 is SYGVKD. The V gene end was trimmed by 2 bases and the J gene end by 8 bases; junction bases not matched to a gene: 10. The CDR3 loop reads CAISEPGTGGLGGYTF. The CDR3 DNA reads as TGTGCCATCAGTGAGCCGGGGACAGGGGGACTAGGGGGCTACACCTTC.

This clone appeared once. The rearrangement links TRBV9 to TRBJ1-1; 9 nucleotides agree with TRBD1. V gave up 4 bases and J gave up 5 bases; unmatched junction bases: 15. Germline V gene sequence: CDR1 SGDLS, CDR2 YYNGEE. The CDR3 consists of 17 residues. DNA for the CDR3: TGTGCCAGCAGCACCCGGGACAGGGTGGGGACTGGTACTGAAGCTTTCTTT. It translates to CASSTRDRVGTGTEAFF.

About this clone: Other DNA sequences in this specimen translate into the identical CDR3. The chain joins TRBV27 to TRBJ1-2; D is perhaps TRBD1 (6 bases). Trimming removed 5 bases at V and 8 bases at J, with 9 bases between. Germline CDR1 reads MNHEY; CDR2 reads SMNVEV (reference sequence). The CDR3 covers 11 residues. The CDR3 region has the DNA TGTGCCAGCAGTCCAGGGGTGGGCTACACCTTC. Protein product: CASSPGVGYTF.

The chain combines TRBV18 with TRBJ2-2; 8 nucleotides agree with TRBD1. Germline V lookup: CDR1 KGHSH, CDR2 LQKENI. The CDR3 has 16 amino acids. V lost 3 bases and J lost 4; bases outside the gene matches: 7. The CDR3 is CASSPNQGASTGELFF. In DNA form, the CDR3 reads TGTGCCAGCTCACCGAATCAGGGGGCATCCACCGGGGAGCTGTTTTTT.

This clone was detected only once. The DNA of the CDR3 is TGTGCCAGCAGCCTGACAGGGAACCTTAATGAAAAACTGTTTTTT. Its translation is CASSLTGNLNEKLFF. This chain uses TRBV16 with TRBJ1-4, with 7 bases identical to TRBD1. The CDR3 sequence is 15 residues long. The trim removed 4 bases at V and 4 bases at J, leaving 6 bases unmatched. Germline CDR1 is KGHSY and CDR2 is FQNENV.

This clone occurred once. This chain connects TRBV7-2 to TRBJ1-1; perhaps TRBD1 as D (6 bases). Germline V gene data show CDR1 as SGHTA and CDR2 as FQGNSA. This CDR3 spans 14 amino acids. Between the trimmed V and J ends, which lost 1 base and 5 bases, there was a span of 11 bases. CDR3 in amino acids: CASSLEGGGTEAFF. The CDR3 DNA reads as TGTGCCAGCAGCTTAGAGGGAGGGGGAACTGAAGCTTTCTTT.